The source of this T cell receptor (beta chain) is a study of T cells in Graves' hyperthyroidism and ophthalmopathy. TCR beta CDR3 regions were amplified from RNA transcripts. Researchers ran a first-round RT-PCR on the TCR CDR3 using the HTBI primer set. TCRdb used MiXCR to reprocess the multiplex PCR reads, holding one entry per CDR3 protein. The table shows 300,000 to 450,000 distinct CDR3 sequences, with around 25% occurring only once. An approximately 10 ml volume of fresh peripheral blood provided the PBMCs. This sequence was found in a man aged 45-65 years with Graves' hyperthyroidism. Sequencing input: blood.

CDR3 sequence (DNA): TGTGCCAGCAGCGTGGGCGCAGGGGGAACTAATGAAAAACTGTTTTTT. Protein sequence: CASSVGAGGTNEKLFF. The V gene is TRBV11-3, the J gene TRBJ1-4; 7 bases map to TRBD1. Germline trimming cut 5 bases from V and 1 base from J; bases unmatched to any gene: 7. This CDR3 has 16 residues. Germline CDR1 and CDR2: SGHNT and YENEEA.